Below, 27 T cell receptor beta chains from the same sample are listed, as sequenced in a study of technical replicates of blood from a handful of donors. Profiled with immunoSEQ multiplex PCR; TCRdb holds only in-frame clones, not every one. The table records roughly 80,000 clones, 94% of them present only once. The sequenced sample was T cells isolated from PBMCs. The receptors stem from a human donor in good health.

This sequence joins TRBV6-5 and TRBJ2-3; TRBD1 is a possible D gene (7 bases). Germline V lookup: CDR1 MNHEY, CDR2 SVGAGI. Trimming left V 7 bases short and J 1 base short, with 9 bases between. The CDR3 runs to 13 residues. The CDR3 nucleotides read TGTGCCAGCACCAGGGGGGGCACAGATACGCAGTATTTT. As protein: CASTRGGTDTQYF.

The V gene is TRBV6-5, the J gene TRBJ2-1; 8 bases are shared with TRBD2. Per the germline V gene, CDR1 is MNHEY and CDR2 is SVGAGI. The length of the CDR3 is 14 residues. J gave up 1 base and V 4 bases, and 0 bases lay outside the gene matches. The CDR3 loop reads CASSLAGSYNEQFF. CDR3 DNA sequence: TGTGCCAGCAGTTTAGCGGGGTCCTACAATGAGCAGTTCTTC.

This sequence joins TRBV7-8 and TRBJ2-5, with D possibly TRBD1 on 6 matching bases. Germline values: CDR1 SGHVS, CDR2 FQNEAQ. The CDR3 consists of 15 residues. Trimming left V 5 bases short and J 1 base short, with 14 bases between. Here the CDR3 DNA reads TGTGCCAGCAGCCAACGACGACAGGTCCAAGAGACCCAGTACTTC. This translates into CASSQRRQVQETQYF.

The CDR3 DNA follows: TGTGCCAGTAGTGAGACCGGGACAGGGGCAGATACGCAGTATTTT. Protein: CASSETGTGADTQYF. The chain recombines TRBV19 with TRBJ2-3, with 10 positions matching TRBD1. V shed 5 bases, J shed 4 bases, and the junction held 6 bases outside the gene matches. The CDR3 runs 15 residues. Germline CDR1 reads LNHDA; CDR2 reads SQIVND (reference sequence). The full variable domain, its missing parts supplied by reference TRBV19 and TRBJ2-3, is DGGITQSPKYLFRKEGQNVTLSCEQNLNHDAMYWYRQDPGQGLRLIYYSQIVNDFQKGDIAEGYSVSREKKESFPLTVTSAQKNPTAFYLCASSETGTGADTQYFGPGTRLTVL.

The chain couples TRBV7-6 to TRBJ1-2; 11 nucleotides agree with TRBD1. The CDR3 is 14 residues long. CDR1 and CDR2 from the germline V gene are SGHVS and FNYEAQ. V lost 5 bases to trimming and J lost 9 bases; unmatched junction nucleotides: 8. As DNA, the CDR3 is TGTGCCAGCAGCGGCCGGGACAGGGGGTTAAGCTACACCTTC. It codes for CASSGRDRGLSYTF.

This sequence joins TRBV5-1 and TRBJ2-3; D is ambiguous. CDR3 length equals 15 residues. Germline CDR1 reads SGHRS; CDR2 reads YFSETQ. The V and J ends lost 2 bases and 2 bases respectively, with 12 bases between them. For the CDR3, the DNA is TGCGCCAGCAGCTTCGCGGTTATAACCACAGATACGCAGTATTTT. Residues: CASSFAVITTDTQYF.

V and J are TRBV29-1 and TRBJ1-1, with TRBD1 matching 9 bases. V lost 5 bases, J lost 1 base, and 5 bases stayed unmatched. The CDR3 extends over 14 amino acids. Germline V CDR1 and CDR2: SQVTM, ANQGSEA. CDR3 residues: CSVTRQGGNTEAFF. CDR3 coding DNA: TGCAGCGTTACCCGACAGGGGGGGAACACTGAAGCTTTCTTT.

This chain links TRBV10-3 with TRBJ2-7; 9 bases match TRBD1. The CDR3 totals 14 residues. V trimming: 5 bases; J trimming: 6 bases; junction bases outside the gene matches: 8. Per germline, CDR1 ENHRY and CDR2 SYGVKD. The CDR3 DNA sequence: TGTGCCATCAGTCAAACCGGGACAGGGACCGAGCAGTACTTC. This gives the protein CAISQTGTGTEQYF.

In nucleotides, the CDR3 is TGTGCCAGCAGCTTAGTAGCGGGAGCTCCCTACGAGCAGTACTTC. Residues: CASSLVAGAPYEQYF. V gene TRBV11-3 combines with J gene TRBJ2-7; 9 bases match TRBD2. Germline CDR1 reads SGHNT; CDR2 reads YENEEA. The CDR3 is made up of 15 amino acids. V was clipped by 1 base and J by 2 bases; unmatched bases: 3.

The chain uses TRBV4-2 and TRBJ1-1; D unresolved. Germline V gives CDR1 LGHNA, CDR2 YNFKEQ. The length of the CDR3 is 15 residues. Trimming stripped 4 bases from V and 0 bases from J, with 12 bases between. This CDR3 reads CASSPGYSMNTEAFF. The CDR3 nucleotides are TGTGCCAGCAGCCCGGGTTACTCAATGAACACTGAAGCTTTCTTT.

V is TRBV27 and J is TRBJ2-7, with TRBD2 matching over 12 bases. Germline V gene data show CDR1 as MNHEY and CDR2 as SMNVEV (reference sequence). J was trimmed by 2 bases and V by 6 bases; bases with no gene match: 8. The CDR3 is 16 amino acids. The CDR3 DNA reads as TGTGCCAGCAGCTATATACTAGCGGGAGGACCCTACGAGCAGTACTTC. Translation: CASSYILAGGPYEQYF.

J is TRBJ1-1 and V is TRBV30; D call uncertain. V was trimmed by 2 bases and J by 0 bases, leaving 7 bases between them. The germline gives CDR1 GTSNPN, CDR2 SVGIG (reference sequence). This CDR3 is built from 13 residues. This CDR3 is CAWSSGVNTEAFF. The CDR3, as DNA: TGTGCCTGGAGTTCCGGGGTGAACACTGAAGCTTTCTTT.

DNA for the CDR3: TGCAGCGTGGGGAAGTGGAGTTGGACAGCATCCGAGGGCTCCTACAATGAGCAGTTCTTC. Translation gives CSVGKWSWTASEGSYNEQFF. The chain links TRBV29-1 to TRBJ2-1; D may be TRBD1 (6 bases). CDR1 is SQVTM and CDR2 is ANQGSEA in the germline V gene. The CDR3 totals 20 residues. V was trimmed by 6 bases and J by 0 bases, leaving 30 bases between them.

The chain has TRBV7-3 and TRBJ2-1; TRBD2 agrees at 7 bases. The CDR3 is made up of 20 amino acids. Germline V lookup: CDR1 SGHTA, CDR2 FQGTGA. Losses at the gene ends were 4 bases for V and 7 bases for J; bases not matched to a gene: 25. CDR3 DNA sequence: TGTGCCAGCAGCTCAATTGGGGGACTGGCTAGCGGACGGAGGAGAAATGAGCAGTTCTTC. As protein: CASSSIGGLASGRRRNEQFF.

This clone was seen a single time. The CDR3 DNA reads TGTGCCAGCCGACAGGGAAGCTACACGCTTGAAGCTTTCTTT. Encoded protein: CASRQGSYTLEAFF. The chain recombines TRBV11-2 with TRBJ1-1, with 7 bases matching TRBD1. V lost 8 bases and J lost 7; bases outside the gene matches: 13. Germline assignment: CDR1 SGHAT and CDR2 FQNNGV. This CDR3 is built from 14 residues.

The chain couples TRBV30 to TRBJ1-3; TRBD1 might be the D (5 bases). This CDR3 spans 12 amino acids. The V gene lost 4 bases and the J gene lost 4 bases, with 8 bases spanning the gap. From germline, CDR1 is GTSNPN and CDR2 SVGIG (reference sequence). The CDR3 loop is CAWTGYGNTIYF. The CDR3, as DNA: TGTGCCTGGACAGGGTACGGAAACACCATATATTTT.

The DNA for the CDR3 is TGTGCCAGCAGCTTAGAAAAAAAGCTGGAGCAGTACTTC. This encodes CASSLEKKLEQYF. The V gene is TRBV7-6, the J gene TRBJ2-7; unclear D gene. CDR3 length: 13 amino acids. CDR1 is SGHVS and CDR2 is FNYEAQ in the germline V gene. Trimming cost V 1 base and J 7 bases, with 11 bases left between them.

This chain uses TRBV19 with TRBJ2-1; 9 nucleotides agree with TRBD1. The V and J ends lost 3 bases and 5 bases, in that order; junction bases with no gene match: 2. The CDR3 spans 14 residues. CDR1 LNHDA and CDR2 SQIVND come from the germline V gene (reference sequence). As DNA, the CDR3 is TGTGCCAGTAGTATGGGACAGGGAAACAATGAGCAGTTCTTC. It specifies CASSMGQGNNEQFF.

This chain's CDR3 is CASSSPVAPREQYF. CDR3 sequence (DNA): TGTGCCAGCAGCTCTCCGGTCGCCCCGCGCGAGCAGTACTTC. The chain combines TRBV7-9 with TRBJ2-7, with D unresolved. Trimming pared 4 bases from V and 6 bases from J, leaving 16 bases between. CDR3 length: 14 amino acids. Germline V gene sequence: CDR1 SEHNR, CDR2 FQNEAQ (reference sequence).

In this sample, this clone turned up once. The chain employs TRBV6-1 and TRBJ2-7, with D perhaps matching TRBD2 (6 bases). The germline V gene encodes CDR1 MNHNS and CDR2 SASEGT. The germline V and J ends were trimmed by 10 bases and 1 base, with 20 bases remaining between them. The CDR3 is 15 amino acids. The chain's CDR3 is CATLGGQSRSYEQYF. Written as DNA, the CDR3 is TGTGCCACCCTCGGAGGGCAGAGCCGGTCCTACGAGCAGTACTTC.

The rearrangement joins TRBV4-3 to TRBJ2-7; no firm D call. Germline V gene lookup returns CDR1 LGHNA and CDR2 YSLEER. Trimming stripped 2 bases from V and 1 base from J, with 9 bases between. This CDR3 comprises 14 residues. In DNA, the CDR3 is TGCGCCAGCAGCCAATTCCGCGGTTCCTACGAGCAGTACTTC. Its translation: CASSQFRGSYEQYF.

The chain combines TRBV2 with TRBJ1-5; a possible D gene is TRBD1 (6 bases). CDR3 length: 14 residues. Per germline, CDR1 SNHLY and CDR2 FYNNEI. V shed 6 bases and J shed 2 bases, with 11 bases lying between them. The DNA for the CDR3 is TGTGCCAGCAGCGACAGGTCGGGCAATCAGCCCCAGCATTTT. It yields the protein CASSDRSGNQPQHF.

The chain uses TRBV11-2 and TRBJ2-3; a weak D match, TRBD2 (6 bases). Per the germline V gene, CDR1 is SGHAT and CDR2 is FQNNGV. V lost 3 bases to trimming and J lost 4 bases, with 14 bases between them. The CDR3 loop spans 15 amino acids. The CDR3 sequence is CASSFRGIGADTQYF. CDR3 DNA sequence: TGTGCCAGCAGCTTCCGCGGGATCGGCGCAGATACGCAGTATTTT.

CDR3: CASSQGSGAGETQYF. CDR3 sequence (DNA): TGTGCCAGCAGCCAAGGCAGCGGAGCAGGAGAGACCCAGTACTTC. The chain has TRBV4-2 and TRBJ2-5, with D possibly being TRBD2 (5 bases). The V gene's germline CDR1 is LGHNA and CDR2 YNFKEQ. V was pared by 1 base and J by 4 bases, with 13 bases between. This CDR3 spans 15 amino acids.

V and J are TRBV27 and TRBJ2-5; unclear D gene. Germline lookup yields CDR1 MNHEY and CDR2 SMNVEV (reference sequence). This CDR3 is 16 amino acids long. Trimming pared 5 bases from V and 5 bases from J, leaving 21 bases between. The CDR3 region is CASSPTSPPVRETQYF. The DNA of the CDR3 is TGTGCCAGCAGTCCAACCTCCCCCCCGGTCAGGGAGACCCAGTACTTC.

Here the CDR3 DNA reads TGTGCCAGCTCACCGGAGGAAGGACAGCCCCAGCATTTT. Translated: CASSPEEGQPQHF. J is TRBJ1-5 and V is TRBV18; no definite D call. Trimming shortened V by 3 bases and J by 7 bases, and 10 bases separated the two germline ends. The CDR3 loop spans 13 amino acids. Germline V CDR1 and CDR2: KGHSH, LQKENI. Complete variable domain (other parts from reference TRBV18 and TRBJ1-5): NAGVMQNPRHLVRRRGQEARLRCSPMKGHSHVYWYRQLPEEGLKFMVYLQKENIIDESGMPKERFSAEFPKEGPSILRIQQVVRGDSAAYFCASSPEEGQPQHFGDGTRLSIL.

The CDR3 sequence is CASSFGRSDTQYF. The CDR3 coding sequence is TGTGCCAGCAGCTTTGGGAGATCAGATACGCAGTATTTT. This chain joins TRBV5-5 and TRBJ2-3; the D gene is possibly TRBD2 (5 bases). Germline V gene sequence: CDR1 SGHKS, CDR2 YYEKEE (reference sequence). Trimming removed 2 bases at V and 4 bases at J, with 8 bases between. The CDR3 runs 13 residues.